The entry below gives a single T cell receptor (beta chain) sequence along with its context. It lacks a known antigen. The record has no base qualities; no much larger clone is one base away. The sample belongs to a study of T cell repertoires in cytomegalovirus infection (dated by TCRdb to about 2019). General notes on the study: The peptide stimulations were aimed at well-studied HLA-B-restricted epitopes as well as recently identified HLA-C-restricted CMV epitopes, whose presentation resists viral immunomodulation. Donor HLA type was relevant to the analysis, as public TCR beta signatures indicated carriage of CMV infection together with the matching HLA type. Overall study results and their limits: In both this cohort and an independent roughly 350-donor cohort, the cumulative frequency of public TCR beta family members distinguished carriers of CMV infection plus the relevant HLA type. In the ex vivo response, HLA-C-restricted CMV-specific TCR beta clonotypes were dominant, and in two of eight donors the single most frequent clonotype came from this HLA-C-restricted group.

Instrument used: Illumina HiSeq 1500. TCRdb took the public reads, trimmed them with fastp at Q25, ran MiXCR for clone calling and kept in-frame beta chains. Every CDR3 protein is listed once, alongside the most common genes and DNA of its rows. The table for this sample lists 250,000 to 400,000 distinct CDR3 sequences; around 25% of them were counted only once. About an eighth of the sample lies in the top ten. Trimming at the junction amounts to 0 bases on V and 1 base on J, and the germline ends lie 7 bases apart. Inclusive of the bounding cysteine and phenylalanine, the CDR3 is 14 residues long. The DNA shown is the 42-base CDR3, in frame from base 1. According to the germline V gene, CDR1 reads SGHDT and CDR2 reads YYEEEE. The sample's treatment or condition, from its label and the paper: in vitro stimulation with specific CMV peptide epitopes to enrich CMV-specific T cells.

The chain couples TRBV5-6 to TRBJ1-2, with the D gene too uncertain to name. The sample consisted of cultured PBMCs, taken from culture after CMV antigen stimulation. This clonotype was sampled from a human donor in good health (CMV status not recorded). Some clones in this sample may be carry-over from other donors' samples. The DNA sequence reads TGTGCCAGCAGCTTGGAGGCGAGTAACTATGGCTACACCTTC. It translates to CASSLEASNYGYTF. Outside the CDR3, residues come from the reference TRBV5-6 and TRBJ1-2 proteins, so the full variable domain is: DAGVTQSPTHLIKTRGQQVTLRCSPKSGHDTVSWYQQALGQGPQFIFQYYEEEERQRGNFPDRFSGHQFPNYSSELNVNALLLGDSALYLCASSLEASNYGYTFGSGTRLTVV.